The subject of this entry is one TCR beta chain. Its cognate antigen is unknown. This sample was included in a study of T cells in Graves' hyperthyroidism and ophthalmopathy. These patients, aged 18 to 65, had recently diagnosed hyperthyroidism lasting under 2 months. Patients having uncontrolled infection, another autoimmune disease, pregnancy or lactation were not included. The CDR3 spans 18 residues. Trimming removed 0 bases from V and 5 bases from J; junction bases left unmatched: 11. Germline CDR1 reads SGHRS; CDR2 reads YFSETQ. Overall study results and limits: Expanded thyroid clonotypes (above 0.001) were mostly also found in blood. A model using 13 V-J features told ophthalmopathy apart from stable hyperthyroidism.

RNA transcripts were the template for amplifying TCR beta CDR3 regions. An initial round of RT-PCR targeting the TCR CDR3 relied on the HTBI primer set. Using its own MiXCR run on the multiplex PCR reads, TCRdb lists one record per CDR3 protein. The repertoire has about 840,000 distinct CDR3 sequences, around 38% of them found once; the top ten carry 8% to 9%. The rearrangement joins TRBV5-1 to TRBJ1-1; 12 bases map to TRBD1. Sequencing was done on a sample of blood. This receptor was taken from a man between 18 and 35 years old with Graves' hyperthyroidism. The CDR3 DNA is TGCGCCAGCAGCTTGGCTCCGGGACAGGGGGCAGCGTGGACTGAAGCTTTCTTT. It is translated as CASSLAPGQGAAWTEAFF.